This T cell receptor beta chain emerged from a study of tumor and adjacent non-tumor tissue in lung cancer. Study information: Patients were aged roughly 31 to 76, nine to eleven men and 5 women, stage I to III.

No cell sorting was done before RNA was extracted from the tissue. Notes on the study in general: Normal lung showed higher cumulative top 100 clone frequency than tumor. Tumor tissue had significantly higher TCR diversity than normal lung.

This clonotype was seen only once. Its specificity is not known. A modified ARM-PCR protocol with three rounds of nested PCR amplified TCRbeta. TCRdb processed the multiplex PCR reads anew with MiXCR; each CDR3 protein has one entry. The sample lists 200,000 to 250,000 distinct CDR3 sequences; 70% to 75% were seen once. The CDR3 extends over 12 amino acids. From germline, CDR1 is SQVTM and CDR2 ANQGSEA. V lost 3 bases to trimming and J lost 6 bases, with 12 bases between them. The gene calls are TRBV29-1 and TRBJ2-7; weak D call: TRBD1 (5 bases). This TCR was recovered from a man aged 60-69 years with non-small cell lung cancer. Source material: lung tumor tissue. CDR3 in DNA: TGCAGCGTTGAGTTCAGGGTAGGCGAGCAGTACTTC. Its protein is CSVEFRVGEQYF.